This T cell receptor (beta chain) emerged from a study of cytomegalovirus exposure and HLA in healthy donors (dated by TCRdb to about 2017). Regarding the research as a whole: According to an earlier analysis of 550 to 750 of the donors, some 180 million T cells yielded 100 million or so unique TCR beta sequences and about 300 Gb of sequence data. About 300 gigabases of sequencing data and tens of millions of unique TCR sequences were included in an early release covering around 600 HLA-typed donors. Of the 350 to 400 genotyped donors, about 84% fell in the genetic ancestry cluster associated with self-reported Caucasian donors. The study aimed to test whether cataloging public T cell receptors could reveal signatures of past pathogen exposure. The study profiled the T cell repertoires of under 700 subjects by immunosequencing and related them to cytomegalovirus serostatus. Along with the 666-subject first cohort, a separate validation cohort of 120 different subjects was used. High-throughput TCR immunosequencing, statistical association of individual TCRs with disease status, and machine learning were combined to predict cytomegalovirus infection status. A later analysis re-analyzed previously published TCR beta repertoires from hundreds of donors and added high-resolution HLA genotyping to study TCR occurrence patterns. In the later analysis, no new phenotypic data were used to find candidate immune exposures; instead, reliance was placed on TCR beta sequences and their occurrence across donors. In an earlier analysis of more than 550 of the donors, high-throughput TCR beta sequencing was used to judge whether each TCR beta V gene segment behaved as functional or pseudogenic. Donor age, sex, ethnicity and CMV serostatus were collected together with the repertoire data. A later genetic analysis took genome-wide SNP genotypes for 398 of the 666 donors and used that subset as a discovery cohort. All discovery cohort repertoires had been generated on a single sequencing platform. HLA typing covered class I and class II loci at four-digit resolution. The number of typed donors differed by locus: 629-630 for A, B, C, DRB1 and DQB1; 500 to 550 for DQA1; approximately 600 for DPA1; and approximately 450 for DPB1. Roughly five DR-DQ haplotypes were handled as single units for association and clustering, since linkage in the cohort was strong. On average, approximately 250,000 unique TCR beta nucleotide sequences were sequenced per donor among about 400 genotyped donors of the cohort, with roughly a sixth of those sequences being non-productive.

The method behind the library was the immunoSEQ multiplex PCR assay. For the multiplex PCR, a mixture combining 60 forward primers for TCR Vbeta segments and 13 reverse primers for TCR Jbeta segments was used. The CDR3 region of rearranged TCR beta genes was amplified from genomic DNA with a multiplex PCR assay. On the Illumina HiSeq System, the amplified TCR beta libraries were sequenced as 87-base-pair reads. For the original study's pipeline: Across the 670 or so repertoires, a later analysis counted 78 million or so unique TCR beta chains, roughly 11 million of which were shared by at least two donors. To remove PCR and sequencing errors, raw reads were error-corrected and collapsed into unique sequences using a nearest-neighbor algorithm that merged closely related sequences. V, D and J gene segments were assigned by aligning CDR3 sequences to IMGT reference sequences. For a sequence to be retained, a match of at least six nucleotides to both a V gene segment and a J gene segment was required. A rearrangement counted as productive if the CDR3 had no stop codons and remained in frame with V and J, and every other rearrangement counted as non-productive. Following IMGT convention, CDR3 was defined as the stretch from the second conserved V-encoded cysteine to the conserved J-encoded phenylalanine. The earlier analysis of 500 to 650 of the donors excluded any sequence lacking an unambiguous match to a single V gene segment. An earlier analysis of approximately 590 of the donors called V segments functional above 56.7% productive rearrangements and segregating when the between-donor standard deviation exceeded 5%. To diagnose cytomegalovirus status from the catalog of TCR beta chain sequences, a statistical classification framework was built. V and J gene assignment, in a later analysis, came from comparing TCR nucleotide sequences with IMGT/GENE-DB human TR gene sequences. A later analysis assigned CDR3 sequences and most-parsimonious VDJ recombination scenarios with the TCRdist pipeline. In a later analysis, each TCR beta chain was defined by its CDR3 amino acid sequence together with its V-gene family, and reads without a unique V-gene family were excluded. A later analysis removed 592 highly shared, low-generation-probability nucleotide sequences to deal with suspected cross-contamination and a sequencing artifact. A later analysis calculated a clonal expansion index for each public chain from normalized within-repertoire ranks of inferred template counts. In a later analysis, generation probabilities were computed using a VDJ recombination model fitted to out-of-frame rearrangements, and the results were checked against IGoR. A later analysis scored TCR-TCR, TCR-HLA and TCR-CMV co-occurrence with hypergeometric tests, applying a repertoire-size bias correction to TCR pairs. False discovery rates were estimated in a later analysis by permuting HLA or CMV assignments 20 times. In a later analysis, co-occurring TCRs were grouped using DBSCAN, and TCRdist sequence similarity was added for clustering within HLA-allele-positive subsets. Repertoires with fewer than 30,000 or more than 120,000 public chains were left out of co-occurrence clustering, as were five repertoires with anomalous nucleotide sharing. Not all clones reach the TCRdb copy of this immuneACCESS table, which keeps in-frame sequences only. Checked studies attribute under half of the gap to unresolved V genes and leave the rest unexplained. From that table come the V and J calls and clone size; the DNA was used to work out D and trimming. This sample comprises 160,000 or so clones, about four fifths of them detected only once. The biggest ten clones account for less than 15% of the sample.

Overall study outcomes, separate from this receptor: Only TCR beta chains were sequenced in this cohort, and the absence of alpha or paired-chain data limited detectable features. In a later analysis, the rate of TCR association differed among HLA loci, with DRB1 alleles having the most associated TCRs and HLA-C alleles having the fewest. A further reported finding was that TCR beta sequences accurately predicted the HLA-A and HLA-B alleles for most subjects in the first cohort. According to the authors, the approach could potentially be generalized to other disease states and immunological phenotypes. In an earlier analysis of about 600 of the donors, most TCR beta V segments appeared in productive rearrangements about 87% or about 30% of the time, broadly matching IMGT annotations. Because counts were too low, about 18 rarely observed V segments, including chromosome 9 orphons, were left out of the earlier analysis of approximately 500 of the donors. Some IMGT-functional V segments, including TRBV6-2 and TRBV6-3, could not be distinguished by the 87-base-pair reads and were therefore excluded. The classifier was reported to diagnose cytomegalovirus status with high specificity and sensitivity in both the original cohort and the validation cohort. Because some donors lacked HLA typing at each locus, the association tests relied only on the typed subset. A later genetic analysis associated a missense DCLRE1C variant with V-gene and J-gene trimming of TCR beta chains, and an independent cohort replicated the association. In a later analysis, 15,000 to 20,000 TCR beta sequences were associated with specific HLA alleles at a false discovery rate of 0.05. Compared with equally common non-associated chains, HLA-associated TCR beta chains in a later analysis were more clonally expanded and had lower generation probabilities. While some public TCRs were present in many individuals, most TCR sequences turned up only very rarely across donors. The presence/absence analyses assumed that sequencing depth was roughly uniform across donors, and that assumption may not be true. A cluster of highly shared sequence variants was judged likely to be a technical artifact of the sequencing pipeline. When HLA alleles, especially DR and DQ, strongly co-occurred, attributing TCR associations to individual alleles was difficult. The study listed approximately 160 TCR beta chains as associated with cytomegalovirus. CMV serostatus was the only immune exposure information available for the cohort. According to a later analysis, most CMV-associated TCR beta chains appeared to be HLA-restricted, and the HLA associations seemed to be driven largely by CMV exposure. A few of the identified cytomegalovirus-associated TCR beta chains were confirmed in vitro to be specific for cytomegalovirus antigens. Linkage disequilibrium might explain the correlated functional status among segregating V segments, but an unknown experimental factor could not be excluded. In a later analysis, several top co-occurrence clusters were reported to appear linked to parvovirus B19, influenza, CMV and Epstein-Barr virus. Compared with the 666-donor mean, donors in an Asian-associated ancestry cluster had fewer N-insertions in productive TCRs, according to a later genetic analysis.

The CDR3 contains 14 residues, cysteine and phenylalanine counted. Just the 42-base CDR3 DNA is kept, in frame starting at base 1. In the germline V gene, CDR1 corresponds to MDHEN and CDR2 to SYDVKM. V and J are truncated by 6 bases and 3 bases respectively, leaving an intervening sequence of 13 bases. Of note for this clone: The clone's antigen remains unknown. No much larger clonotype is one base removed from it; base qualities were not supplied.

The cohort comprised 710 or so healthy bone marrow donors. All cohort members were sampled while nominally healthy, although unrecorded immune exposures were likely present. The donor tested CMV seronegative, placing the donor among the roughly 350 seronegative members of the cohort. Every donor gave a peripheral blood sample, and the peripheral blood mononuclear cells from that sample were used for TCR beta sequencing. Genomic DNA extraction from the blood cell samples was performed with the Qiagen DNeasy Blood Extraction Kit. Specimen: PBMCs. The clonotype originates from a woman aged 45-65 years in good health and CMV-seronegative. This chain is built from TRBV28 and TRBJ2-3, with TRBD2 as a weak D call on 7 bases. Here the CDR3 is given as CASRGGAGTDTQYF. The DNA sequence reads TGTGCCAGCAGGGGGGGGGCAGGGACAGATACGCAGTATTTT.